This T cell receptor (beta chain) was sequenced in a study of T cells in Graves' hyperthyroidism and ophthalmopathy. Amplification of TCR beta CDR3 regions used RNA as the template. Initially, a first-round RT-PCR of the TCR CDR3 employed the HTBI primer set. TCRdb independently ran MiXCR on the multiplex PCR reads; one entry per CDR3 protein. The sample yields approximately 630,000 distinct CDR3 sequences, 15% to 20% seen once. This clonotype was detected a few times. Germline CDR1 is MNHEY and CDR2 is SVGEGT. The CDR3 has 15 amino acids. The ends were cut back, 0 bases at V and 4 bases at J, with 9 bases in the middle. Patients aged 18 to 65 had newly diagnosed hyperthyroidism that had lasted under 2 months. Based on clinical symptoms, serum thyroxine and TRAb, thyroid ultrasound and orbital computed tomography, diagnoses were reached. PBMCs were obtained from 10 ml fresh peripheral blood.

This chain uses TRBV6-2 or TRBV6-3 with TRBJ2-2; D call uncertain. This TCR came from a woman aged 25 to 39 with Graves' hyperthyroidism. Sequenced sample: blood. CDR3 sequence (DNA): TGTGCCAGCAGTTACTCGATACAGACCACCGGGGAGCTGTTTTTT. This codes for CASSYSIQTTGELFF.